The 28 T cell receptor beta chains in this list originate from one sample, sequenced in a study of control samples from healthy donors and cancer patients. This table comes from immunoSEQ multiplex PCR, and its TCRdb copy is limited to in-frame clones, with some not included. Of 170,000 or so clones in the sample, about 91% were seen once. The sample comprised blood. These receptors were taken from a woman between 40 and 55 years old in good health.

The J gene is TRBJ2-1, the V gene TRBV10-1; the match to TRBD2 covers 7 bases. CDR3 length equals 14 residues. J was trimmed by 14 bases and V by 2 bases; bases with no gene match: 12. Germline values: CDR1 WNHNN, CDR2 SYGVQD (reference sequence). The CDR3 coding sequence is TGCGCCAGCAGTGAGGGGGGGGGTTCTCGGGGCAAGTTCTTC. It yields the protein CASSEGGGSRGKFF.

The chain joins TRBV14 to TRBJ1-1; 7 bases align to TRBD1. After removal of 1 base from V and 0 bases from J, the junction contained 2 bases not matched to a gene. CDR1 SGHDN and CDR2 FVKESK come from the germline V gene. The CDR3 extends over 15 amino acids. The CDR3 loop is CASSQGQGLNTEAFF. In DNA, the CDR3 is TGTGCCAGCAGCCAAGGACAGGGCCTGAACACTGAAGCTTTCTTT.

This CDR3 is CASSPDTYNEQFF. The CDR3 region has the DNA TGTGCCAGCAGCCCGGACACCTACAATGAGCAGTTCTTC. The rearrangement links TRBV7-8 to TRBJ2-1, with D possibly being TRBD1 (5 bases). V was trimmed by 5 bases and J by 2 bases, leaving 7 bases between them. The CDR3 is made up of 13 amino acids. The germline CDR1 and CDR2 sequences are SGHVS and FQNEAQ.

V is TRBV2 and J is TRBJ2-5, with 10 bases lining up with TRBD2. The CDR3 contains 16 residues. Germline V lookup: CDR1 SNHLY, CDR2 FYNNEI. J lost 1 base, V lost 5 bases, and 7 bases had no gene match. The CDR3 is CASSTLRLAGQETQYF. In DNA form, the CDR3 reads TGTGCCAGCAGTACCCTCCGACTAGCGGGCCAAGAGACCCAGTACTTC.

The V and J genes are TRBV29-1 and TRBJ2-5; no definite D call. The CDR3 consists of 12 residues. Trimming removed 4 bases at V and 2 bases at J, with 8 bases between. Germline values: CDR1 SQVTM, CDR2 ANQGSEA. CDR3 nucleotide sequence: TGCAGCGTTGCTCGTCAGCAAGAGACCCAGTACTTC. Encoded protein: CSVARQQETQYF.

This chain uses TRBV7-9 with TRBJ2-1; D not resolved. The CDR3 covers 12 residues. Trimming removed 3 bases at V and 6 bases at J, with 6 bases between. The germline gives CDR1 SEHNR, CDR2 FQNEAQ (reference sequence). CDR3 loop: CASSFGINEQFF. CDR3 nucleotide sequence: TGTGCCAGCAGCTTTGGAATCAATGAGCAGTTCTTC. Full variable domain (remainder filled in from reference TRBV7-9 and TRBJ2-1): DTGVSQNPRHKITKRGQNVTFRCDPISEHNRLYWYRQTLGQGPEFLTYFQNEAQLEKSRLLSDRFSAERPKGSFSTLEIQRTEQGDSAMYLCASSFGINEQFFGPGTRLTVL.

The chain couples TRBV5-1 to TRBJ2-5; TRBD2 aligns across 10 bases. V was pared by 3 bases and J by 4 bases, with 9 bases of the junction left unmatched. Germline assignment: CDR1 SGHRS and CDR2 YFSETQ. The CDR3 runs to 16 residues. Here the CDR3 reads CASSSLAGGRLETQYF. CDR3 bases: TGCGCCAGCAGCTCCTTAGCGGGGGGCCGGTTAGAGACCCAGTACTTC. Full variable domain (outside the CDR3, taken from reference TRBV5-1 and TRBJ2-5): KAGVTQTPRYLIKTRGQQVTLSCSPISGHRSVSWYQQTPGQGLQFLFEYFSETQRNKGNFPGRFSGRQFSNSRSEMNVSTLELGDSALYLCASSSLAGGRLETQYFGPGTRLLVL.

V and J are TRBV6-7 and TRBJ1-2; 11 bases line up with TRBD1. TRBV6-7 is an open reading frame whose function is uncertain. Trimming took 2 bases from V and 3 from J; bases not matched to a gene: 2. There are 15 residues in the CDR3. The DNA of the CDR3 is TGTGCCAGCAGTTACGGACAGGGGGCTGACTATGGCTACACCTTC. Translation gives CASSYGQGADYGYTF.

This clone was recorded once. The CDR3 protein is CASSQDQENSPLHF. CDR3 nucleotide sequence: TGTGCCAGCAGCCAAGATCAGGAGAATTCACCCCTCCACTTT. The chain recombines TRBV3-1 (or the pseudogene TRBV3-2) with TRBJ1-6; no definite D call. Trimming took 0 bases from V and 7 from J, leaving 7 bases between them. Germline values: CDR1 LGHDT, CDR2 YNNKEL (reference sequence). The CDR3 length is 14 residues.

In its sample, this clone was seen once. V and J are TRBV11-2 and TRBJ1-1; 8 bases align to TRBD1. J lost 1 base, V lost 5 bases, and 0 bases had no gene match. The length of the CDR3 is 13 residues. Germline-derived CDR1 and CDR2 are SGHAT and FQNNGV. CDR3 DNA sequence: TGTGCCAGCAGCGACAGGGGGAACACTGAAGCTTTCTTT. Protein product: CASSDRGNTEAFF.

Concerning this clone: Compared with germline, one end of the junction differs, possibly owing to a read error. J is TRBJ2-7 and V is TRBV6-5, with a tentative D call TRBD2 (6 bases). The CDR3 has 13 residues. Per the germline V gene, CDR1 is MNHEY and CDR2 is SVGAGI. CDR3 sequence (DNA): TGTGCCACCAGTCCGGGGGACCCCTACGAGCAGTACTTC. As protein: CATSPGDPYEQYF.

V is TRBV4-2 and J is TRBJ2-1; 11 bases line up with TRBD2. CDR1 is LGHNA, CDR2 YNFKEQ, per germline. This CDR3 is 16 amino acids long. V was clipped by 4 bases and J by 9 bases; unmatched bases: 11. In DNA, the CDR3 is TGTGCCAGCAGCCCCTATAGCGGGGGGGCCGCGCTTGAGCAGTTCTTC. Its translation: CASSPYSGGAALEQFF.

V and J are TRBV7-6 and TRBJ1-4; 7 bases are shared with TRBD1. CDR1 SGHVS and CDR2 FNYEAQ come from the germline V gene. The V gene end was trimmed by 5 bases and the J gene end by 4 bases; junction bases not matched to a gene: 4. The length of the CDR3 is 14 residues. The CDR3 sequence: CASSPTGLNEKLFF. CDR3 nucleotide sequence: TGTGCCAGCAGCCCGACAGGGCTTAATGAAAAACTGTTTTTT.

The J gene is TRBJ2-6, the V gene TRBV9; 7 nucleotides agree with TRBD2. CDR3 length: 14 amino acids. CDR1 and CDR2 (germline): SGDLS, YYNGEE. Germline trimming cut 4 bases from V and 2 bases from J; bases unmatched to any gene: 0. The CDR3 reads CASSRGAGANVLTF. The CDR3 DNA reads as TGTGCCAGCAGCCGGGGGGCTGGGGCCAACGTCCTGACTTTC. Complete variable domain (other parts from reference TRBV9 and TRBJ2-6): DSGVTQTPKHLITATGQRVTLRCSPRSGDLSVYWYQQSLDQGLQFLIQYYNGEERAKGNILERFSAQQFPDLHSELNLSSLELGDSALYFCASSRGAGANVLTFGAGSRLTVL.

The chain links TRBV7-9 to TRBJ1-2; D may be TRBD1 (6 bases). Per the germline V gene, CDR1 is SEHNR and CDR2 is FQNEAQ (reference sequence). This CDR3 has 15 amino acids. Trimming shortened V by 2 bases and J by 3 bases, and 13 bases separated the two germline ends. In DNA form, the CDR3 reads TGTGCCAGCAGCTTAATATTGGGGGCGGACTATGGCTACACCTTC. The encoded protein is CASSLILGADYGYTF.

The CDR3 DNA reads as TGTGCCAGCAGCCATACTAGCGGGGATAGAAATGAGCAGTTCTTC. Its translation: CASSHTSGDRNEQFF. The chain carries TRBV3-1 (or the pseudogene TRBV3-2) and TRBJ2-1; 10 bases map to TRBD2. Trimming took 3 bases from V and 7 from J; bases not matched to a gene: 6. The CDR3 length is 15 residues. Per the germline V gene, CDR1 is LGHDT and CDR2 is YNNKEL (reference sequence).

This rearrangement joins TRBV23-1 to TRBJ2-7; the D call may be TRBD1 or TRBD2 (5 bases each). TRBV23-1 has ORF status, its function being uncertain. The CDR3 runs 17 residues. The V end lost 3 bases, the J end lost 3 bases, and 21 bases lay between the germline ends. The CDR3 sequence: CASSHLPRREGDYEQYF. CDR3 in DNA: TGCGCCAGCAGTCATCTCCCCCGACGGGAAGGGGACTACGAGCAGTACTTC.

The genes are TRBV25-1 and TRBJ1-6; D is unclear. Per germline, CDR1 MGHDK and CDR2 SYGVNS. The ends were cut back, 1 base at V and 6 bases at J, with 4 bases in the middle. The CDR3 has 13 residues. The CDR3 nucleotides are TGTGCCAGCAGTGAATCCCCTAATTCACCCCTCCACTTT. Protein sequence: CASSESPNSPLHF.

The chain's CDR3 is CASSLRDQETQYF. The CDR3 bases are TGTGCCAGCAGCCTCCGGGATCAAGAGACCCAGTACTTC. The V gene is TRBV5-6, the J gene TRBJ2-5; D possibly corresponds to TRBD2 (5 bases). V was pared by 4 bases and J by 2 bases, with 9 bases between. CDR1 is SGHDT, CDR2 YYEEEE, per germline. The CDR3 loop spans 13 amino acids.

This CDR3 is CASSASGTSGANEQFF. The CDR3, as DNA: TGTGCCAGCAGCGCATCCGGGACTAGCGGGGCAAATGAGCAGTTCTTC. The gene calls are TRBV7-8 and TRBJ2-1; 13 bases line up with TRBD2. With V trimmed by 5 bases and J by 7 bases, 8 bases remained unmatched. The CDR3 extends over 16 amino acids. Germline V CDR1 and CDR2: SGHVS, FQNEAQ.

The genes are TRBV15 and TRBJ1-4, with D tentatively TRBD1 (6 bases). V was pared by 0 bases and J by 8 bases, with 19 bases between. The CDR3 sequence is 17 residues long. The germline V gene encodes CDR1 LNHNV and CDR2 YYDKDF (reference sequence). CDR3 coding DNA: TGTGCCACCAGCAGAGACCATATTGGGACATGGAGGGAAAAACTGTTTTTT. It translates to CATSRDHIGTWREKLFF.

Regarding this clone: Distinct nucleotide sequences in the sample also encode this CDR3. This chain connects TRBV19 to TRBJ2-5; D ambiguous. This CDR3 has 11 amino acids. The V end was cut by 2 bases, the J end by 5 bases, with 3 bases between. Germline V gene data show CDR1 as LNHDA and CDR2 as SQIVND (reference sequence). The CDR3 DNA reads TGTGCCAGTAGTATAATGGAGACCCAGTACTTC. Its protein is CASSIMETQYF.

The V gene is TRBV18, the J gene TRBJ1-2, with unresolved D. The CDR3 has 12 residues. V was clipped by 3 bases and J by 2 bases, with 4 bases between them. The V gene's germline CDR1 is KGHSH and CDR2 LQKENI. This CDR3 is CASSPWNYGYTF. CDR3 bases: TGTGCCAGCTCACCGTGGAACTATGGCTACACCTTC.

This chain links TRBV5-5 with TRBJ2-1; 10 nucleotides agree with TRBD2. This CDR3 contains 16 residues. Trimming at V came to 3 bases and at J to 6 bases, leaving 9 bases not matched to a gene. Germline CDR1 and CDR2: SGHKS and YYEKEE (reference sequence). The chain's CDR3 is CASSYVGTSVPNEQFF. CDR3 sequence (DNA): TGTGCCAGCAGCTATGTCGGGACTAGCGTACCCAATGAGCAGTTCTTC.

The chain joins TRBV6-5 to TRBJ1-6, with 9 bases matching TRBD1. The CDR3 totals 13 residues. V shed 11 bases and J 11 bases; nucleotides not matched to a gene: 10. Germline V gene data show CDR1 as MNHEY and CDR2 as SVGAGI. CDR3: CAAGGQGKTPLHF. DNA for the CDR3: TGTGCCGCGGGGGGACAGGGAAAGACACCCCTCCACTTT.

This chain links TRBV10-1 with TRBJ1-1, with D uncertain. This CDR3 is 10 amino acids long. Per the germline V gene, CDR1 is WNHNN and CDR2 is SYGVQD (reference sequence). V was clipped by 5 bases and J by 2 bases, with 0 bases between them. This CDR3 is CASSNTEAFF. The DNA of the CDR3 is TGCGCCAGCAGTAACACTGAAGCTTTCTTT.

This chain joins TRBV10-3 and TRBJ2-3, with unresolved D. Germline loops: CDR1 ENHRY, CDR2 SYGVKD. The CDR3 is made up of 12 amino acids. This CDR3 is CATNGGTDTQYF. Here the CDR3 DNA reads TGTGCTACGAATGGGGGCACAGATACGCAGTATTTT.

The chain recombines TRBV23-1 with TRBJ2-3, with a possible D match to TRBD2 (6 bases). TRBV23-1 is flagged as an ORF with uncertain function. This CDR3 region has 14 residues. Trimming took 4 bases from V and 2 from J, leaving 10 bases between them. This chain's CDR3 is CASSRGGATDTQYF. As DNA, the CDR3 is TGCGCCAGCAGTCGGGGCGGGGCCACAGATACGCAGTATTTT.